This T cell receptor (beta chain) was identified in a study of control samples from healthy donors and cancer patients. Produced via immunoSEQ multiplex PCR; TCRdb's table is partial and in-frame only. Among over 85,000 clones listed, roughly nine tenths were seen once. The V and J ends lost 1 base and 0 bases respectively, with 7 bases between them. The length of the CDR3 is 15 residues. The germline V gene has CDR1 MDHEN and CDR2 SYDVKM. The clonotype originates from a woman between 50 and 59 years old with colorectal cancer. The chain is built from TRBV28 and TRBJ1-3; D is unclear. Material for sequencing was PBMCs. For the CDR3, the DNA is TGTGCCAGCAGTTTATCTGGGAACTCTGGAAACACCATATATTTT. This gives the protein CASSLSGNSGNTIYF.